These 9 T cell receptor beta chains were all obtained from the same sample, sequenced in a study of T cell repertoires in cytomegalovirus infection. The antigens for these receptors are not known. TCRdb re-called the reads with MiXCR, one entry per CDR3 protein. The sample lists 380,000 or so distinct CDR3 sequences; nearly 35% were seen once. This material consisted of cultured PBMCs, taken from culture after CMV antigen stimulation. These receptors were collected from a human donor in good health (CMV status not recorded). Some clones in this sample may be carry-over from other donors' samples.

This clonotype was found a few times. V and J are TRBV7-9 and TRBJ2-3, with 9 bases fitting TRBD1. Germline V gives CDR1 SEHNR, CDR2 FQNEAQ (reference sequence). V shed 6 bases, J shed 6 bases, and the junction held 16 bases outside the gene matches. The CDR3 length is 17 residues. For the CDR3, the DNA is TGTGCCAGCAGTCACGCCGGGACAGGGCTGTCTGTCGATACGCAGTATTTT. Amino acids: CASSHAGTGLSVDTQYF.

The V call is TRBV28, the J call TRBJ1-5; D not certain. The CDR3 spans 15 residues. V gave up 6 bases and J gave up 2 bases, with 14 bases separating them. Germline loops: CDR1 MDHEN, CDR2 SYDVKM. The CDR3 spells CASSPTALGNQPQHF. CDR3 bases: TGTGCCAGCAGCCCCACGGCTCTGGGCAATCAGCCCCAGCATTTT.

This rearrangement joins TRBV6-6 to TRBJ2-1; 8 bases fit TRBD2. CDR3 length: 17 residues. The V gene end was trimmed by 2 bases and the J gene end by 4 bases; junction bases not matched to a gene: 10. The germline gives CDR1 MNHNY, CDR2 SVGAGI (reference sequence). CDR3 bases: TGTGCCAGCAGTTACGCTTTTAGCGGGGAACGATACAATGAGCAGTTCTTC. Translating it yields CASSYAFSGERYNEQFF.

The chain couples TRBV12-3 or TRBV12-4 to TRBJ1-2; D is uncertain. V dropped 5 bases and J dropped 7 bases, with 11 bases sitting between them. The CDR3 spans 12 residues. The CDR3 coding sequence is TGTGCCAGCAGTCCGTCGACGGGTGGCTACACCTTC. Translating it yields CASSPSTGGYTF.

This clonotype has just one count. The chain links TRBV6-1 to TRBJ2-1; the match to TRBD2 covers 9 bases. Germline V gene sequence: CDR1 MNHNS, CDR2 SASEGT. This CDR3 is 15 amino acids long. V gave up 6 bases and J gave up 4 bases; unmatched junction bases: 7. For the CDR3, the DNA is TGTGCCAGCAGGAAGACTAGCGGACAATACAATGAGCAGTTCTTC. Protein sequence: CASRKTSGQYNEQFF.

This clonotype was observed a few times. The chain carries TRBV27 and TRBJ1-1; D not resolved. V lost 3 bases, J lost 3 bases, and 8 bases lay in between. The V gene's germline CDR1 is MNHEY and CDR2 SMNVEV (reference sequence). The CDR3 has 13 amino acids. The DNA for the CDR3 is TGTGCCAGCAGTTTCGCAGGTTACACTGAAGCTTTCTTT. It yields the protein CASSFAGYTEAFF.

Regarding this clonotype: A single base separates this from a much larger clone, so it may be a read error. This chain connects TRBV6-6 to TRBJ1-2; D ambiguous. The CDR3 totals 14 residues. The V gene's germline CDR1 is MNHNY and CDR2 SVGAGI (reference sequence). V was trimmed by 3 bases and J by 4 bases, leaving 12 bases between them. CDR3 sequence reads: CASSYEEAGYGYTF. The CDR3 bases are TGTGCCAGCAGTTATGAGGAGGCAGGCTATGGCTACACCTTC.

The CDR3 spells CASSPSARNLSYEQYV. Written as DNA, the CDR3 is TGTGCCAGCAGCCCAAGTGCCAGGAACCTCTCCTACGAGCAGTACGTC. V gene TRBV9 combines with J gene TRBJ2-7; D not resolved. V shed 4 bases and J shed 0 bases, with 17 bases lying between them. The CDR3 has 16 residues. The germline V gene has CDR1 SGDLS and CDR2 YYNGEE.

V is TRBV9 and J is TRBJ2-1; 9 nucleotides align to TRBD2. V lost 1 base to trimming and J lost 3 bases; unmatched junction nucleotides: 5. CDR3 size: 16 residues. Germline-derived CDR1 and CDR2 are SGDLS and YYNGEE. CDR3 sequence: CASSVLAGGGYNEQFF. Here the CDR3 DNA reads TGTGCCAGCAGCGTACTCGCGGGAGGGGGCTACAATGAGCAGTTCTTC.